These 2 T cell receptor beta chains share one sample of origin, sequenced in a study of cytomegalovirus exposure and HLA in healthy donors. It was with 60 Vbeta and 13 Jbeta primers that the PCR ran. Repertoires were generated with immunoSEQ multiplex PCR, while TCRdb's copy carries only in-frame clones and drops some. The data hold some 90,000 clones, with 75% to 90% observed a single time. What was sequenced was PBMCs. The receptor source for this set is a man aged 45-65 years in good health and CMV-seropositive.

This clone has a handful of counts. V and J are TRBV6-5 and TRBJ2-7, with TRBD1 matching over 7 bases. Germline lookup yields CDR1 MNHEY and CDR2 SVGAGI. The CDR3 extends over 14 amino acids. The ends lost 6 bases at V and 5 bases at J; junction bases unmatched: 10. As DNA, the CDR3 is TGTGCCAGCAGGCCGACAGGGAGCCGAGACGAGCAGTACTTC. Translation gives CASRPTGSRDEQYF.

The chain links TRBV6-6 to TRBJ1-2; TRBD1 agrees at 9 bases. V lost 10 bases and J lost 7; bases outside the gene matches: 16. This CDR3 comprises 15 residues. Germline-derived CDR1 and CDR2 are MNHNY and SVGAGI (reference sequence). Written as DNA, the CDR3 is TGTGCCACCTCACCCGGGACAGGGCCTTATGGTGGCTACACCTTC. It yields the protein CATSPGTGPYGGYTF.